The sequence of this TCR beta chain was determined in a study of vaccination effects on CD4 cells after COVID-19. General study findings and limits: The study got few convalescent patients and did not collect any early post-infection timepoints.

Remarks on this clone: Its antigen is still unknown.

Viral peptide pools were used in the ViraFEST assay to expand antigen-specific CD4+ T cells, and sequencing came afterward. Once cultured for about 9 days, the cells underwent separation to obtain CD4+ T cells. As their vaccination, participants received two doses of either BNT162b2 or mRNA-1273. A density of about 1.8 million PBMC per well was used; these cells were cultured with around 11 IU/ml IL-2 and around 9.6 ug/ml peptides. Repertoires were generated with immunoSEQ multiplex PCR, while TCRdb's copy carries only in-frame clones and drops some. This table has some 68,000 clones, around 81% appearing once. The sequences come from CD4+ T cells from PBMCs cultured with HCoV-229E spike peptides, collected after COVID-19 vaccination. This receptor was obtained from a human donor who received a COVID-19 vaccine.

CDR3 region: CASSAAQYQETQYF. The DNA of the CDR3 is TGTGCCAGCAGCGCCGCCCAATACCAAGAGACCCAGTACTTC. The gene calls are TRBV5-4 and TRBJ2-5, with no clear D. Trimming cost V 4 bases and J 0 bases, with 10 bases left between them. Germline V CDR1 and CDR2: SGHNT, YYREEE (reference sequence). The CDR3 covers 14 residues.